Described below is a single T cell receptor beta chain sequence and its context. TCRdb's copy holds only in-frame clones and misses some; the assay was immunoSEQ multiplex PCR. The sample consists of 150,000 to 170,000 clones, approximately 86% of them appearing once. The record originates from a study of cytomegalovirus exposure and HLA in healthy donors. On the study more broadly: The platform used for the 110 or so validation repertoires matched that of the roughly 630 first-cohort repertoires, a later analysis reported.

The CDR3 length is 18 residues. The V gene's germline CDR1 is WSHSY and CDR2 SAAADI. The V segment lost 8 bases and the J segment 1 base; nucleotides outside the gene matches: 10. This TCR came from a man aged 18 to 30 in good health and CMV-seropositive. The chain joins TRBV10-2 to TRBJ2-1; 14 bases agree with TRBD2. Sequencing was performed on PBMCs. The DNA of the CDR3 is TGCGCCAGCCGGGGACTAGCGGGAGCGTCGAGGTCCTACAATGAGCAGTTCTTC. Encoded protein: CASRGLAGASRSYNEQFF.